The next 10 T cell receptor beta chains were all read from a single sample in a study of OX40 agonist ivuxolimab in advanced cancers. Only in-frame clones appear in the TCRdb table, and some are missing; sequencing was by immunoSEQ multiplex PCR. The table shows 55,000 to 65,000 clones, with about 86% occurring only once. The specimen was CD4+ or CD8+ T cells sorted from blood, collected in a trial of the OX40 agonist ivuxolimab. These receptor sequences come from an adult with an advanced solid tumor such as melanoma, head and neck, liver or kidney cancer.

This chain connects TRBV13 to TRBJ1-3; D is undetermined. The CDR3 length is 14 residues. The V gene lost 2 bases and the J gene lost 6 bases, with 11 bases spanning the gap. CDR1 and CDR2 (germline): PRHDT, FYEKMQ (reference sequence). In nucleotides, the CDR3 is TGTGCCAGCAGCTTATACGTTAATGCAAACACCATATATTTT. This codes for CASSLYVNANTIYF. Full variable domain (remainder filled in from reference TRBV13 and TRBJ1-3): AAGVIQSPRHLIKEKRETATLKCYPIPRHDTVYWYQQGPGQDPQFLISFYEKMQSDKGSIPDRFSAQQFSDYHSELNMSSLELGDSALYFCASSLYVNANTIYFGEGSWLTVV.

This chain connects TRBV9 to TRBJ2-1, with D tentatively TRBD1 (6 bases). The CDR3 has 14 residues. Germline CDR1 SGDLS, CDR2 YYNGEE. V lost 4 bases and J lost 8, with 16 bases in between. The CDR3 loop is CASSPNRVRDEQFF. The CDR3, as DNA: TGTGCCAGCAGCCCCAACAGGGTTAGGGATGAGCAGTTCTTC. The full variable domain, rest sourced from reference TRBV9 and TRBJ2-1, is DSGVTQTPKHLITATGQRVTLRCSPRSGDLSVYWYQQSLDQGLQFLIQYYNGEERAKGNILERFSAQQFPDLHSELNLSSLELGDSALYFCASSPNRVRDEQFFGPGTRLTVL.

The chain combines TRBV5-1 with TRBJ2-5, with D uncertain. Germline CDR1 SGHRS, CDR2 YFSETQ. The CDR3 has 13 residues. Trimming took 4 bases from V and 8 from J, leaving 15 bases between them. In DNA, the CDR3 is TGCGCCAGCAGCACACATGATGGCAGAACCCAGTACTTC. Protein product: CASSTHDGRTQYF.

The chain employs TRBV19 and TRBJ2-7, with TRBD1 matching over 9 bases. In germline, CDR1 is LNHDA, CDR2 SQIVND (reference sequence). The CDR3 contains 14 residues. The junction had 9 bases not matched to a gene; V was cut back by 7 bases and J by 5 bases. The CDR3 DNA reads TGTGCCAGTACCAGGGACAGGGAGAACGACGAGCAGTACTTC. Its translation is CASTRDRENDEQYF.

V gene TRBV4-3 combines with J gene TRBJ2-3, with a tentative D call TRBD1 (6 bases). The germline CDR1 and CDR2 sequences are LGHNA and YSLEER. V gave up 0 bases and J gave up 2 bases, with 12 bases separating them. The CDR3 is 16 amino acids. CDR3: CASSQEGAGATDTQYF. CDR3 in DNA: TGCGCCAGCAGCCAAGAGGGGGCAGGGGCCACAGATACGCAGTATTTT.

The chain joins TRBV6-5 to TRBJ1-1; maybe TRBD1 (6 bases). The V gene lost 6 bases and the J gene lost 1 base, with 9 bases spanning the gap. CDR1 and CDR2 from the germline V gene are MNHEY and SVGAGI. The CDR3 runs to 13 residues. CDR3 coding DNA: TGTGCCAGCAGCTGGGGACAGAACACTGAAGCTTTCTTT. This translates into CASSWGQNTEAFF.

V and J are TRBV5-1 and TRBJ2-7; perhaps TRBD2 as D (6 bases). The length of the CDR3 is 15 residues. V was trimmed by 5 bases and J by 3 bases, leaving 18 bases between them. Per the germline V gene, CDR1 is SGHRS and CDR2 is YFSETQ. The CDR3 sequence: CASRQAGTVDYEQYF. In nucleotides, the CDR3 is TGCGCCAGCAGACAGGCCGGGACTGTAGACTACGAGCAGTACTTC.

This clone was observed a few times. The V gene is TRBV19, the J gene TRBJ1-1; no reliable D call. V was shortened by 3 bases and J by 4 bases, with 12 bases between the two germline ends. This CDR3 has 14 residues. Germline-derived CDR1 and CDR2 are LNHDA and SQIVND (reference sequence). CDR3 residues: CASSIVVRGTEAFF. The CDR3 DNA sequence: TGTGCCAGTAGTATCGTTGTGCGTGGCACTGAAGCTTTCTTT.

The rearrangement links TRBV2 to TRBJ2-2; unclear D gene. This CDR3 contains 14 residues. CDR1 SNHLY and CDR2 FYNNEI come from the germline V gene. The germline V and J ends were trimmed by 6 bases and 4 bases, with 12 bases remaining between them. This chain's CDR3 is CASRFREVTGELFF. The CDR3, as DNA: TGTGCCAGCAGGTTCAGAGAGGTCACCGGGGAGCTGTTTTTT.

V usage is TRBV15 and J usage is TRBJ1-2, with D maybe TRBD1 (6 bases). This CDR3 has 13 residues. The germline CDR1 and CDR2 sequences are LNHNV and YYDKDF (reference sequence). V lost 1 base and J lost 3, with 6 bases in between. The CDR3 spells CATSRGTDYGYTF. CDR3 sequence (DNA): TGTGCCACCAGCAGAGGGACAGACTATGGCTACACCTTC.